This entry concerns a single T cell receptor (beta chain). The antigen is unknown. The data were obtained in a study of cytomegalovirus exposure and HLA in healthy donors. Assay used: immunoSEQ multiplex PCR; TCRdb lists only in-frame clones, some missing. The table lists 220,000 or so clones, around 90% of them singletons. Germline CDR1 MNHNS, CDR2 SASEGT. The CDR3 is 14 amino acids. V gave up 9 bases and J gave up 2 bases, with 17 bases separating them. Study-wide findings and caveats: Overall, roughly 150 TCR beta chains were annotated as cytomegalovirus-associated. In vitro experiments confirmed that a few CMV-associated chains were specific for CMV antigens.

The TCR comes from a woman aged 18-35 years in good health and CMV-seronegative. The J gene is TRBJ2-7, the V gene TRBV6-1, with D tentatively TRBD1 (5 bases). Source material: PBMCs. The CDR3 sequence: CASKLFDRTYEQYF. In nucleotides, the CDR3 is TGTGCCAGTAAACTATTCGACAGAACCTACGAGCAGTACTTC.